This T cell receptor beta chain was captured by sequencing in a study of cytomegalovirus exposure and HLA in healthy donors. The length of the CDR3 is 17 residues. V lost 6 bases, J lost 6 bases, and 23 bases lay in between. Germline V CDR1 and CDR2: MDHEN, SYDVKM. The PCR used 60 Vbeta and 13 Jbeta primers. Sequencing used immunoSEQ multiplex PCR; TCRdb keeps in-frame clones, though not all of them. The repertoire holds about 120,000 clones, with 65% to 80% as singletons. This clone was recorded a few times. This clonotype was obtained from a man aged 55 to 69 in good health and CMV-seropositive. V and J are TRBV28 and TRBJ1-4; D perhaps matches TRBD1 (6 bases). The sample was PBMCs. CDR3 amino acids: CASRDWGGSKGHEKLFF. The CDR3 nucleotides are TGTGCCAGCAGGGACTGGGGGGGCAGCAAGGGCCATGAAAAACTGTTTTTT.